The present TCR beta chain was sequenced within a study of T-cell memory formation after mild COVID-19 (dated by TCRdb to about 2021). Regarding the complete study: Most TCR sequence clusters were specific to one of the two donors. In a couple of donors, T-cell clones that expanded and contracted after mild COVID-19 were followed by sequencing TCRalpha and TCRbeta repertoires longitudinally. Two young, previously healthy adult volunteers made up the cohort, one male and one female. Study-level results and caveats: Contracting CD4+ clones appeared mostly in the CM and EM memory subsets, whereas CD8+ clones were enriched in EMRA. Only a couple of mild cases were covered by the study, and larger cohorts that include severe cases with pre-infection samples were considered necessary. Whether the second-wave clones peaking on day 37 were SARS-CoV-2 specific was not confirmed. Clones that contracted from day 15 to 85 showed balanced CD4/CD8 phenotypes, whereas a second wave of clones that expanded from day 15 to 37 leaned towards CD4+. Some responding clones were detected in pre-infection memory, suggesting pre-existing cross-reactive memory T cells joined the SARS-CoV-2 response.

The sequencer listed for this sample is Illumina NovaSeq 6000. TCRalpha and TCRbeta cDNA libraries were constructed by 5'RACE with constant-segment primers, with sample barcodes and unique molecular identifiers being introduced. RNA was extracted from every sample with Trizol reagent. The libraries were amplified in two PCR steps, and the second step added a second sample barcode and Illumina TruSeq adapters. The libraries were sequenced on an Illumina NovaSeq using 2 x 150 bp paired-end reads. The authors' analysis ran thus. The reads were demultiplexed and collapsed into UMI-guided consensus sequences using migec v1.2.7. Using mixcr v2.1.11, the UMI consensuses were aligned to TRA and TRB V and J templates and assembled into clonotypes. Clonotypes were classified as expanded or contracted when called significant by both edgeR and NoisET, with noise models trained on biological replicates. For edgeR calls, the cutoffs were a false discovery rate-adjusted p below 0.01 and a log2 fold-change threshold of 1. PCA with hierarchical clustering of max-normalized trajectories of the 1000 most abundant clonotypes was used as exploratory dynamics analysis. Each responding clone was given a CD4 or CD8 phenotype based on the CD4+ and CD8+ repertoires, which had been sequenced separately. The raw public data were reprocessed by TCRdb itself: fastp quality trimming at Q25, MiXCR clonotype calling, in-frame beta chains only. When rows share a CDR3 protein, they turn into one entry using the most common DNA and genes. TCRdb, not the authors, supplied the V and J calls. The sample table contains 200,000 to 250,000 distinct CDR3 sequences; only one count was recorded for roughly a tenth of them. The ten largest make up 3% of the sample.

This clonotype was seen a handful of times. Its specific antigen is unknown. Base qualities are not recorded, but no much larger clone differs from it by a single base. Ficoll-Paque density gradient centrifugation was used to isolate PBMCs. Taken from cysteine to phenylalanine, the CDR3 has 15 residues. Here the CDR3 DNA is all that survives: 45 bases in frame from base 1. Relative to germline, V is 0 bases shorter and J is 8 bases shorter, with 16 bases between their ends. Sequences MNHEY (CDR1) and SVGAGI (CDR2) are obtained from the germline V gene. The chain is encoded by TRBV6-5 joined to TRBJ1-2, with a weak D call of TRBD1 (5 bases match). Material for sequencing was PBMCs or a T cell subset sorted from them (not recorded which). This clonotype was obtained from a man younger than 35 who had mild COVID-19 (a few samples of this study predate the infection). The sample titles of this study are shuffled in the database, so cell type and time point are left out; the donor was told from shared clones. DNA sequence: TGTGCCAGCAGTTACTCCTCCGGGGCGCCGAGAGGCTACACCTTC. This yields the protein CASSYSSGAPRGYTF.